This T cell receptor (beta chain) emerged from a study of blood T cell repertoires in COVID-19. The germline gives CDR1 LNHDA, CDR2 SQIVND (reference sequence). The CDR3 extends over 16 amino acids. The junction had 4 bases not matched to a gene; V was cut back by 5 bases and J by 1 base. TCRdb's copy holds only in-frame clones and misses some; the assay was immunoSEQ multiplex PCR. The table has nearly 80,000 clones, over 80% seen once. The TCR sequence derives from a man aged 60 to 75 with active or convalescent COVID-19. This chain links TRBV19 with TRBJ2-3; TRBD2 agrees at 12 bases. The sample consisted of peripheral blood. The CDR3 region is CASSHRLAGGTDTQYF. CDR3 sequence (DNA): TGTGCCAGTAGTCATCGACTAGCGGGGGGCACAGATACGCAGTATTTT.